Below are 6 T cell receptor beta chains sequenced from a single sample in a study of OX40 agonist ivuxolimab in advanced cancers. Data came from immunoSEQ multiplex PCR; TCRdb stores just in-frame clones and leaves some out. Of about 120,000 clones detected, about 93% appear once; the ten largest clones hold approximately 0.15%. The sequences come from CD4+ or CD8+ T cells sorted from blood, collected in a trial of the OX40 agonist ivuxolimab. The receptor set was obtained from an adult with an advanced solid tumor such as melanoma, head and neck, liver or kidney cancer.

The chain employs TRBV4-1 and TRBJ2-7, with a weak D call TRBD1 (6 bases). Per germline, CDR1 MGHRA and CDR2 YSYEKL. The ends were cut back, 1 base at V and 1 base at J, with 14 bases in the middle. The length of the CDR3 is 16 residues. The CDR3 DNA reads TGCGCCAGCAGCCAAGGACGAGAACAGGGATCCTACGAGCAGTACTTC. This codes for CASSQGREQGSYEQYF.

The V and J genes are TRBV7-8 and TRBJ1-1; 12 bases are shared with TRBD1. V lost 3 bases to trimming and J lost 4 bases; unmatched junction nucleotides: 9. CDR1 and CDR2 (germline): SGHVS, FQNEAQ. This CDR3 region has 17 residues. In nucleotides, the CDR3 is TGTGCCAGCAGCTTTATGGGACAGGGGGCAAGAGGCACTGAAGCTTTCTTT. Encoded protein: CASSFMGQGARGTEAFF.

The rearrangement links TRBV20-1 to TRBJ2-5; no firm D call. V lost 1 base and J lost 5, with 2 bases in between. Germline CDR1 and CDR2: DFQATT and SNEGSKA (reference sequence). The length of the CDR3 is 10 residues. CDR3 protein: CSARGETQYF. In DNA, the CDR3 is TGCAGTGCTAGAGGGGAGACCCAGTACTTC.

This rearrangement joins TRBV7-8 to TRBJ1-3; D possibly corresponds to TRBD1 (5 bases). Trimming shortened V by 4 bases and J by 0 bases, and 10 bases separated the two germline ends. CDR3 size: 15 residues. Germline CDR1 and CDR2: SGHVS and FQNEAQ. The CDR3 bases are TGTGCCAGCAGCTGGGACTTGAGCTCTGGAAACACCATATATTTT. Translated, it gives CASSWDLSSGNTIYF.

This chain connects TRBV19 to TRBJ2-2; 15 bases agree with TRBD2. Germline assignment: CDR1 LNHDA and CDR2 SQIVND (reference sequence). The V gene end was trimmed by 0 bases and the J gene end by 4 bases; junction bases not matched to a gene: 3. The CDR3 sequence is 18 residues long. This CDR3 is CASSIDLGLAGGTGELFF. For the CDR3, the DNA is TGTGCCAGTAGTATAGATTTGGGACTAGCGGGGGGCACCGGGGAGCTGTTTTTT.

The chain has TRBV5-1 and TRBJ1-1, with D tentatively TRBD1 (5 bases). The CDR3 loop spans 14 amino acids. Germline-derived CDR1 and CDR2 are SGHRS and YFSETQ. Trimming took 2 bases from V and 1 from J, leaving 9 bases between them. The CDR3 reads CASSLGTENTEAFF. In nucleotides, the CDR3 is TGCGCCAGCAGCTTAGGGACGGAGAACACTGAAGCTTTCTTT. Full variable domain (rest looked up from reference TRBV5-1 and TRBJ1-1): KAGVTQTPRYLIKTRGQQVTLSCSPISGHRSVSWYQQTPGQGLQFLFEYFSETQRNKGNFPGRFSGRQFSNSRSEMNVSTLELGDSALYLCASSLGTENTEAFFGQGTRLTVV.